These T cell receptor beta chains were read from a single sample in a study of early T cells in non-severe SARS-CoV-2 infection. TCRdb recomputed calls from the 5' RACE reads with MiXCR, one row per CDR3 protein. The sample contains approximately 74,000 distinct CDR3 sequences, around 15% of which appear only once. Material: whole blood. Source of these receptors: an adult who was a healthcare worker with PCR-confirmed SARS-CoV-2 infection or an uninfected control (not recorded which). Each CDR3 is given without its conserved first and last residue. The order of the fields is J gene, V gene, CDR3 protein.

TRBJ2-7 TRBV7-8 ASSLPRTGEYEQY
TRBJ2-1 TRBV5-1 ASSLVPTGPNEQF
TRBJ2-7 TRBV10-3 AIRIDRDHSYEQY
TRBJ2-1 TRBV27 ASSLAGAYNEQL
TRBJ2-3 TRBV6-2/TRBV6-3 ASSYLRRLAGGYTDTQY
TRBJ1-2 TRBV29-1 SVLGQPLPGYT
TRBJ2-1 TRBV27 ASSEVAARNEQF
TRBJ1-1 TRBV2 ASIFSSGTEAF
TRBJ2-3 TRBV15 ATSREGASTDTQY
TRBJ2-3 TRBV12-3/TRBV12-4 ASSPHQDTQY
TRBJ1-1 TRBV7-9 ASSIQENTEAF
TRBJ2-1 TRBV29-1 SARSGGDEQF
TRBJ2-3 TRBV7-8 ASSLVGLAATDTQY
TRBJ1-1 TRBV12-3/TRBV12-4 ASSPRQHTEAF
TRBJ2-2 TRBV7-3 ASSLTGGYNGELF
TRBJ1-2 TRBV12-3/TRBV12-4 ASSWGPTTYGYT
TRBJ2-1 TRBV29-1 SWDTGNEQF
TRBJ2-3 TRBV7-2 ASSPGLAGDTQY
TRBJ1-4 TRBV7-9 ASSLARRQGAYEEKLF
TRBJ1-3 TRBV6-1 ASSTRTASN
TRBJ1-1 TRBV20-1 SARGDGRLNTEAF
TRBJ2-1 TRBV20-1 SASGLAGGWQF
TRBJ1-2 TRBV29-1 SVEGQDNNYGYT
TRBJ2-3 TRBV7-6 ASSQLAGGATDTQY
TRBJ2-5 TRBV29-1 SVGAPLEGGQY
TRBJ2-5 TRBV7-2 ASSPPGTSAETQY
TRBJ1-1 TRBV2 ARSLGNTEAF